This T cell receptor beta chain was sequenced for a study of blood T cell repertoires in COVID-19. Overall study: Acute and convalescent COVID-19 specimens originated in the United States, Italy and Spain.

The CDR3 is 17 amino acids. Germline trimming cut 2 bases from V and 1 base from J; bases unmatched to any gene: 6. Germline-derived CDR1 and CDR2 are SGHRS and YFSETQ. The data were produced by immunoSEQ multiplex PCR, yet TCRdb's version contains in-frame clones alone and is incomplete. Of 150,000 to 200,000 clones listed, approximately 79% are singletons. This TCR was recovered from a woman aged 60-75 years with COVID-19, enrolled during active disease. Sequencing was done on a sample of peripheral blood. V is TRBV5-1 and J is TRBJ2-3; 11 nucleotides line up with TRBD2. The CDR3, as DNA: TGCGCCAGCAGCTTAAGTAGCGGGGGGGACGGCACAGATACGCAGTATTTT. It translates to CASSLSSGGDGTDTQYF.